Following are 25 T cell receptor beta chains from one sample sequenced in a study of monozygotic twins with inflammatory bowel disease. Using the 5' RACE reads, TCRdb records one entry per CDR3 protein without DNA. The repertoire table contains about 160,000 distinct CDR3 sequences. Sequencing was carried out using blood. The receptors originated from a human donor with ulcerative colitis or Crohn's disease, or a healthy co-twin of an affected twin (not recorded which).

V gene TRBV29-1 combines with J gene TRBJ2-1; there is no DNA to check the TCRdb D call of TRBD1. The germline V gene encodes CDR1 SQVTM and CDR2 ANQGSEA. The CDR3 runs 12 residues. The CDR3 spells CSVVPGRDEQFF.

The rearrangement joins TRBV4-2 to TRBJ2-7; TCRdb gives TRBD2 as the D gene, but with no DNA this cannot be confirmed. This CDR3 is built from 15 residues. Per the germline V gene, CDR1 is LGHNA and CDR2 is YNFKEQ. CDR3 residues: CASSQDLSGGGEQYF.

The chain links TRBV7-2 to TRBJ2-3. The germline gives CDR1 SGHTA, CDR2 FQGNSA. The CDR3 runs to 14 residues. The CDR3 loop is CASSPTLQGDTQYF.

This chain uses TRBV4-3 with TRBJ2-3; TCRdb returns TRBD2, unconfirmable since there is no DNA. This CDR3 comprises 15 residues. Germline CDR1 and CDR2: LGHNA and YSLEER. The CDR3 reads CASSQGLAVTDTQYF.

V gene TRBV20-1 combines with J gene TRBJ2-5; checking the TCRdb D call of TRBD2 is not possible without DNA. The germline gives CDR1 DFQATT, CDR2 SNEGSKA (reference sequence). The CDR3 totals 13 residues. The CDR3 sequence is CSARWEGQETQYF.

J is TRBJ1-5 and V is TRBV7-6; TCRdb's D call of TRBD1 is untestable without DNA. Germline lookup yields CDR1 SGHVS and CDR2 FNYEAQ. The length of the CDR3 is 14 residues. CDR3 amino acids: CASSLAGQNQPQHF.

The V gene is TRBV7-9, the J gene TRBJ1-2; the D call from TCRdb, TRBD1, cannot be confirmed without DNA. Germline V gene data show CDR1 as SEHNR and CDR2 as FQNEAQ (reference sequence). This CDR3 region has 16 residues. CDR3 amino acids: CASSFGQGTLPYGYTF.

CDR3 sequence reads: CASSDIYEQYF. The rearrangement links TRBV7-6 to TRBJ2-7. Germline CDR1 is SGHVS and CDR2 is FNYEAQ. The CDR3 is made up of 11 amino acids.

The rearrangement uses TRBV5-1 and TRBJ1-2; TCRdb returns TRBD1, unconfirmable since there is no DNA. Germline V gene lookup returns CDR1 SGHRS and CDR2 YFSETQ. The CDR3 sequence is 16 residues long. CDR3 residues: CASSPTPGQGIDGYTF. Using reference TRBV5-1 and TRBJ1-2 for the parts outside the CDR3, the full variable domain is KAGVTQTPRYLIKTRGQQVTLSCSPISGHRSVSWYQQTPGQGLQFLFEYFSETQRNKGNFPGRFSGRQFSNSRSEMNVSTLELGDSALYLCASSPTPGQGIDGYTFGSGTRLTVV.

The J gene is TRBJ2-1, the V gene TRBV12-2; the TCRdb D gene call, TRBD2, has no DNA to confirm it. TRBV12-2 has pseudogene status. The CDR3 contains 20 residues. Here the CDR3 reads CASRSPETSGRAVSYNEQFF.

The genes are TRBV4-3 and TRBJ2-2; TCRdb selects TRBD1, and the lack of DNA leaves this call unchecked. The germline gives CDR1 LGHNA, CDR2 YSLEER. The CDR3 contains 15 residues. The CDR3: CASSQGRAGTGELFF.

V usage is TRBV20-1 and J usage is TRBJ2-5; the D gene TCRdb calls, TRBD1, cannot be checked with no DNA. Germline assignment: CDR1 DFQATT and CDR2 SNEGSKA (reference sequence). The CDR3 is 13 amino acids. The CDR3 sequence: CSADRDGEETQYF.

The gene calls are TRBV11-2 and TRBJ1-1; as DNA is missing, the TRBD1 call by TCRdb cannot be tested. The CDR3 spans 14 residues. Germline loops: CDR1 SGHAT, CDR2 FQNNGV. Here the CDR3 reads CASSLGQGRAEAFF.

This rearrangement joins TRBV20-1 to TRBJ2-1; the TCRdb D gene call, TRBD2, has no DNA to confirm it. The CDR3 sequence is 15 residues long. Germline V gives CDR1 DFQATT, CDR2 SNEGSKA (reference sequence). The CDR3 spells CSATFSPSSYNEQFF.

V and J are TRBV7-3 and TRBJ1-1. The CDR3 has 11 residues. Germline CDR1 SGHTA, CDR2 FQGTGA. The CDR3 spells CASSLVGRTFF.

The chain recombines TRBV6-5 with TRBJ1-1. The germline CDR1 and CDR2 sequences are MNHEY and SVGAGI. This CDR3 has 13 amino acids. Here the CDR3 reads CASSYEGRTEAFF.

This chain uses TRBV7-2 with TRBJ1-2; TCRdb selects TRBD1, and the lack of DNA leaves this call unchecked. Germline CDR1 and CDR2: SGHTA and FQGNSA. This CDR3 has 15 residues. Here the CDR3 reads CASSLRTGSNYGYTF. Looking up the rest from reference TRBV7-2 and TRBJ1-2 gives the full variable domain: GAGVSQSPSNKVTEKGKDVELRCDPISGHTALYWYRQSLGQGLEFLIYFQGNSAPDKSGLPSDRFSAERTGGSVSTLTIQRTQQEDSAVYLCASSLRTGSNYGYTFGSGTRLTVV.

The chain links TRBV3-1 to TRBJ2-7; TCRdb lists TRBD2, though no DNA is available to test this call. Germline-derived CDR1 and CDR2 are LGHDT and YNNKEL (reference sequence). The CDR3 has 15 residues. The CDR3 region is CASSQVPSGAYEQYF.

The V and J genes are TRBV4-1 and TRBJ1-1; TCRdb reports TRBD1, a call that lacks DNA to check it against. The germline V gene encodes CDR1 MGHRA and CDR2 YSYEKL. This CDR3 is built from 14 residues. Here the CDR3 reads CASSPPWGNTEAFF.

This chain connects TRBV7-2 to TRBJ2-5; TCRdb picks TRBD2, but there is no DNA to check that call. Germline CDR1 is SGHTA and CDR2 is FQGNSA. This CDR3 spans 15 amino acids. This CDR3 reads CASSLASGSTKTQYF.

The rearrangement uses TRBV24-1 and TRBJ2-5; there is no DNA to check the TCRdb D call of TRBD1. This CDR3 is built from 14 residues. CDR1 is KGHDR and CDR2 is SFDVKD in the germline V gene. The chain's CDR3 is CATSQLGVQETQYF.

The gene calls are TRBV5-1 and TRBJ1-5; there is no DNA to check the TCRdb D call of TRBD1. The germline gives CDR1 SGHRS, CDR2 YFSETQ. This CDR3 comprises 14 residues. The chain's CDR3 is CASSFGQGVQPQHF. The full variable domain, its missing parts supplied by reference TRBV5-1 and TRBJ1-5, is KAGVTQTPRYLIKTRGQQVTLSCSPISGHRSVSWYQQTPGQGLQFLFEYFSETQRNKGNFPGRFSGRQFSNSRSEMNVSTLELGDSALYLCASSFGQGVQPQHFGDGTRLSIL.

The chain recombines TRBV3-1 with TRBJ2-7; TCRdb picks TRBD2, but there is no DNA to check that call. Germline assignment: CDR1 LGHDT and CDR2 YNNKEL (reference sequence). This CDR3 has 16 residues. The CDR3 spells CASSQDSGTSWDEQYF.

The gene calls are TRBV12-3 or TRBV12-4 and TRBJ2-7. This CDR3 contains 14 residues. The CDR3 loop is CASSLSGESYEQYF.

CDR3 region: CASSLASYSTDTQYF. The chain recombines TRBV11-1 with TRBJ2-3. Germline V gene data show CDR1 as SGHAT and CDR2 as FQDESV (reference sequence). The CDR3 is 15 amino acids.